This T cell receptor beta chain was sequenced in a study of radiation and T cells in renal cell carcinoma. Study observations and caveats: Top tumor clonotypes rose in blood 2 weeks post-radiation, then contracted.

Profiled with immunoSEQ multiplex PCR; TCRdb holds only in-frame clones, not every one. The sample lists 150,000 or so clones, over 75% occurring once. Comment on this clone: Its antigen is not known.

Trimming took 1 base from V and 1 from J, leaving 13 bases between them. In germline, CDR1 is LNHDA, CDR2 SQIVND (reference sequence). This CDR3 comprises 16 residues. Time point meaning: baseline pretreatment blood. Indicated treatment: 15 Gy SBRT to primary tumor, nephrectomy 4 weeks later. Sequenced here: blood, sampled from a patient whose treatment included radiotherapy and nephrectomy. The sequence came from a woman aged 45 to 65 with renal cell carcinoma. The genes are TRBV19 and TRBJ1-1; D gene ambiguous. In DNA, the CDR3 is TGTGCCAGTAGTATAGGACGTCGGGGAAAGAACACTGAAGCTTTCTTT. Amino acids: CASSIGRRGKNTEAFF.